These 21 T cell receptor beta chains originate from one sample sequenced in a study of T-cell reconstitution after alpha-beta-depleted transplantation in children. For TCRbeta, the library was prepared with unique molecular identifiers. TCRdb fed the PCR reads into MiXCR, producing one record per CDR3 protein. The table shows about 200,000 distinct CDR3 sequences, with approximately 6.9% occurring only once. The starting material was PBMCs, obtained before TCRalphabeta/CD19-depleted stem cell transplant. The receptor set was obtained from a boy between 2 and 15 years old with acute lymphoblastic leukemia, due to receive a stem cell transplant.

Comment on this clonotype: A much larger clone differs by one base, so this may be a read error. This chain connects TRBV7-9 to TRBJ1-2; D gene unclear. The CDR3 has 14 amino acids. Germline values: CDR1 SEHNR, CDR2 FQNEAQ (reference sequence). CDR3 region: CAISLGRLGDGYTF. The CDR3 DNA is TGTGCCATCAGCTTAGGCAGGCTGGGAGATGGCTACACCTTC.

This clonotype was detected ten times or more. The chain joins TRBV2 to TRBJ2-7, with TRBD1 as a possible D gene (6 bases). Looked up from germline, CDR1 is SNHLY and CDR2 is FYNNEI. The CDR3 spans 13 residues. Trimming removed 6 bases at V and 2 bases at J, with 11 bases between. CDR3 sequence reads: CASSRDITYEQYF. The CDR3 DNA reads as TGTGCCAGCAGCAGGGACATTACCTACGAGCAGTACTTC.

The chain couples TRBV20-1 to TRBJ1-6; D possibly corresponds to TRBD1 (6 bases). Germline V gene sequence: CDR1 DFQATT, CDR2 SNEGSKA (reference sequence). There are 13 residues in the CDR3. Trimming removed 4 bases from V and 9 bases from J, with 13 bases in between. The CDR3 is CSAKQGGSSPLHF. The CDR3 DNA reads TGCAGTGCTAAACAGGGAGGGAGTTCACCCCTCCACTTT.

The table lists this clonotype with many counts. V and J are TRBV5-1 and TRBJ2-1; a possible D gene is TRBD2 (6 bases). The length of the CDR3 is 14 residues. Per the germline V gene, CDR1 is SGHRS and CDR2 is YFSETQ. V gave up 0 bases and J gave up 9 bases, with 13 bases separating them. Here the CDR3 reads CASSLETSWIEQFF. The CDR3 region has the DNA TGCGCCAGCAGCTTGGAGACTAGTTGGATTGAGCAGTTCTTC. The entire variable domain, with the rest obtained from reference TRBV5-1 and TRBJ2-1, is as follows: KAGVTQTPRYLIKTRGQQVTLSCSPISGHRSVSWYQQTPGQGLQFLFEYFSETQRNKGNFPGRFSGRQFSNSRSEMNVSTLELGDSALYLCASSLETSWIEQFFGPGTRLTVL.

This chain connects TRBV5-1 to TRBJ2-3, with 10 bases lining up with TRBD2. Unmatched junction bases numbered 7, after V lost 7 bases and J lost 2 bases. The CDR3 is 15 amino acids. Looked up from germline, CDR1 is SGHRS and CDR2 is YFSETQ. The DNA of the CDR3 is TGCGCCAGCTTCGAACTAGCGGGGTCCACAGATACGCAGTATTTT. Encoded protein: CASFELAGSTDTQYF. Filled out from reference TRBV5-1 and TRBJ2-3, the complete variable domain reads KAGVTQTPRYLIKTRGQQVTLSCSPISGHRSVSWYQQTPGQGLQFLFEYFSETQRNKGNFPGRFSGRQFSNSRSEMNVSTLELGDSALYLCASFELAGSTDTQYFGPGTRLTVL.

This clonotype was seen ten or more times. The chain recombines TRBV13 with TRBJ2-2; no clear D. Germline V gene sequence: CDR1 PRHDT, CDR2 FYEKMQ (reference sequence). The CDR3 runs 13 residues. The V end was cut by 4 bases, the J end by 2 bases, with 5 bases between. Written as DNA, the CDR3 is TGTGCCAGCAGCTCAATCAACACCGGGGAGCTGTTTTTT. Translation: CASSSINTGELFF.

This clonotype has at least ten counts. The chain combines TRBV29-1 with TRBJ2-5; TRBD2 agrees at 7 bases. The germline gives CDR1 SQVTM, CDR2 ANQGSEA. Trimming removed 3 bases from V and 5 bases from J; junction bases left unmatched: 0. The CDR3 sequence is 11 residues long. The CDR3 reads CSVDGRETQYF. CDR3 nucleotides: TGCAGCGTTGACGGGAGGGAGACCCAGTACTTC.

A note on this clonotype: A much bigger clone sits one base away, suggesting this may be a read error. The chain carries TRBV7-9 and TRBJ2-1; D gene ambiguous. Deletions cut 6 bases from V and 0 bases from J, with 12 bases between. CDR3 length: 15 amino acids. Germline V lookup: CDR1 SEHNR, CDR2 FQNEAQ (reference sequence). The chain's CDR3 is CASRPAISSYNEQFF. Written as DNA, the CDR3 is TGTGCCAGCAGACCGGCCATCAGCTCCTACAATGAGCAGTTCTTC.

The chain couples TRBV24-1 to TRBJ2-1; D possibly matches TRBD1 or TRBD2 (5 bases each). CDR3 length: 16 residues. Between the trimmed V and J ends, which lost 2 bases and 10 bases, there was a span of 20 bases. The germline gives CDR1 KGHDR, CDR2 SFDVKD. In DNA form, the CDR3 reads TGTGCCACCAGTGATTCGTCTCCGGGACGTTCATGGGAGCAGTTCTTC. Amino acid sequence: CATSDSSPGRSWEQFF.

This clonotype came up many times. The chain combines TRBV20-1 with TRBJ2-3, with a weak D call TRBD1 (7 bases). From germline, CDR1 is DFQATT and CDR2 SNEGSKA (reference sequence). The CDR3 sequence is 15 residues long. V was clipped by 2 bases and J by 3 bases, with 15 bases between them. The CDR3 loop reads CSARPSQGGTDTQYF. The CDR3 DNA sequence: TGCAGTGCTAGACCCAGCCAGGGGGGAACAGATACGCAGTATTTT.

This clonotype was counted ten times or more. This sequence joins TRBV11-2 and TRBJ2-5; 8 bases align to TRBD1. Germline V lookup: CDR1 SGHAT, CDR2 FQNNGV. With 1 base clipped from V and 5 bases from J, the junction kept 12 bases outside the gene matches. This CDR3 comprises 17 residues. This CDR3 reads CASSLGRGLGGIETQYF. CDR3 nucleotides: TGTGCCAGCAGCTTAGGCAGGGGGCTTGGTGGAATCGAGACCCAGTACTTC. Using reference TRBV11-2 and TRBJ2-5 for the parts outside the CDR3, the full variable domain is EAGVAQSPRYKIIEKRQSVAFWCNPISGHATLYWYQQILGQGPKLLIQFQNNGVVDDSQLPKDRFSAERLKGVDSTLKIQPAKLEDSAVYLCASSLGRGLGGIETQYFGPGTRLLVL.

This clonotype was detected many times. The CDR3 sequence is CASSDMGEKLFF. In DNA form, the CDR3 reads TGTGCCAGCAGTGATATGGGTGAAAAACTGTTTTTT. The chain employs TRBV2 and TRBJ1-4; D gene uncertain. Trimming pared 3 bases from V and 7 bases from J, leaving 6 bases between. Germline-derived CDR1 and CDR2 are SNHLY and FYNNEI. The CDR3 loop spans 12 amino acids.

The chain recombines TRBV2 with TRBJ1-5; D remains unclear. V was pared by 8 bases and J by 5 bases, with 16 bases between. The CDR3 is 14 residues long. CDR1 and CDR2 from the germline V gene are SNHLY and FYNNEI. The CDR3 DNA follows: TGTGCCAGCGATGCGAGTTGGGGTTATCAGCCCCAGCATTTT. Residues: CASDASWGYQPQHF. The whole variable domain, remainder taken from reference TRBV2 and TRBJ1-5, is EPEVTQTPSHQVTQMGQEVILRCVPISNHLYFYWYRQILGQKVEFLVSFYNNEISEKSEIFDDQFSVERPDGSNFTLKIRSTKLEDSAMYFCASDASWGYQPQHFGDGTRLSIL.

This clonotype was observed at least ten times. In DNA, the CDR3 is TGTGCCAGCAGTTTCCCGGATCGCCAAGAGACCCAGTACTTC. This sequence encodes CASSFPDRQETQYF. The rearrangement joins TRBV12-3 or TRBV12-4 to TRBJ2-5; D unclear. V lost 3 bases and J 1 base, leaving 9 bases between the germline ends. This CDR3 has 14 amino acids.

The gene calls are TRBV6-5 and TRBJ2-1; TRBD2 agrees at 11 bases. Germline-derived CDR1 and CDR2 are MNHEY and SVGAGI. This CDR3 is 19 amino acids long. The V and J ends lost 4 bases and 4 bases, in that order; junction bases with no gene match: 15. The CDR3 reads CASSLRGAGSGREYNEQFF. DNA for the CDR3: TGTGCCAGCAGTTTACGGGGGGCTGGTAGCGGGAGGGAGTACAATGAGCAGTTCTTC.

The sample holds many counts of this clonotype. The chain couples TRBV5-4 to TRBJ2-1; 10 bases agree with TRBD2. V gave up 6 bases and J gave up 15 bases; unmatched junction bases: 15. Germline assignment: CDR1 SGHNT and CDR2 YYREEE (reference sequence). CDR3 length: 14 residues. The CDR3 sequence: CASNPSGGAEGGFF. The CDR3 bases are TGTGCCAGCAACCCGAGCGGGGGGGCGGAAGGAGGGTTCTTC.

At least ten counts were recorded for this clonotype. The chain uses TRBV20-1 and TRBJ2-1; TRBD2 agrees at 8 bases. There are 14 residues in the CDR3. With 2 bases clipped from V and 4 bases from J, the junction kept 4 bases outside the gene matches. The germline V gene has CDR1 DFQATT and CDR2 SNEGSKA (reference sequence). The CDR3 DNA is TGCAGTGCTAGAAGGGCGGGGGGTTACAATGAGCAGTTCTTC. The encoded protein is CSARRAGGYNEQFF.

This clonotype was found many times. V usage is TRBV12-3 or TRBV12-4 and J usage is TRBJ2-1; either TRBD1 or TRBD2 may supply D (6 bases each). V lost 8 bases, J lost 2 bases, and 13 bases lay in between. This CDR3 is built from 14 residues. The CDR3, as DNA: TGTGCCAGCTCGGACGGGGGCGCCTACAATGAGCAGTTCTTC. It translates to CASSDGGAYNEQFF.

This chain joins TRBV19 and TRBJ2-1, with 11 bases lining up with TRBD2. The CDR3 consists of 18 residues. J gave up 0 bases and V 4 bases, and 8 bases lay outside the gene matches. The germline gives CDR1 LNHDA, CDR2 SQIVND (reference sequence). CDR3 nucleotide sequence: TGTGCCAGTAGTACTCCGGGACTAGCGGCTCTCTCCTACAATGAGCAGTTCTTC. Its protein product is CASSTPGLAALSYNEQFF.

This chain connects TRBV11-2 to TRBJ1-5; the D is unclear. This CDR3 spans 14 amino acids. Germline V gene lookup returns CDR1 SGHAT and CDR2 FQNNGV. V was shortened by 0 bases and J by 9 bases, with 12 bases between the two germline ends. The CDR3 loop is CASSLEAPAGPQHF. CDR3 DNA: TGTGCCAGCAGCTTAGAGGCCCCGGCGGGGCCCCAGCATTTT. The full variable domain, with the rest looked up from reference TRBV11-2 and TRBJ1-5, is EAGVAQSPRYKIIEKRQSVAFWCNPISGHATLYWYQQILGQGPKLLIQFQNNGVVDDSQLPKDRFSAERLKGVDSTLKIQPAKLEDSAVYLCASSLEAPAGPQHFGDGTRLSIL.

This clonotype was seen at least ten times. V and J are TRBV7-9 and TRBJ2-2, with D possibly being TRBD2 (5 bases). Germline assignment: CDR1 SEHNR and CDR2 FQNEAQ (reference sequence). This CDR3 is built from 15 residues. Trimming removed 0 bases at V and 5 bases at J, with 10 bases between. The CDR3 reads CASSLAPRGTGELFF. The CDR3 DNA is TGTGCCAGCAGCTTAGCGCCCAGAGGGACCGGGGAGCTGTTTTTT.